Following are 3 T cell receptor beta chains from one sample sequenced in a study of blood T cells in healthy people across ages. A second 7 to 11 cycle PCR used barcoded and J-beta primers. TCRdb independently ran MiXCR on the 5' RACE reads; one entry per CDR3 protein. Of 1.5 million to 2 million distinct CDR3 sequences in the sample, roughly 49% were seen once. Sequences were obtained from blood. Receptor source: a woman in her thirties or forties in good health.

This clonotype has just a few counts. The chain links TRBV29-1 to TRBJ1-2; 8 bases match TRBD1. V lost 7 bases to trimming and J lost 8 bases; unmatched junction nucleotides: 6. The CDR3 consists of 11 residues. Germline CDR1 and CDR2: SQVTM and ANQGSEA. CDR3 residues: CSAGTGEGYTF. DNA for the CDR3: TGCAGCGCCGGGACAGGCGAGGGCTACACCTTC.

This clonotype has more than one count but fewer than ten. The rearrangement joins TRBV6-2 or TRBV6-3 to TRBJ1-5, with D uncertain. V was pared by 7 bases and J by 1 base, with 8 bases between. Germline CDR1 reads MNHEY; CDR2 reads SVGEGT. This CDR3 contains 13 residues. In nucleotides, the CDR3 is TGTGCCAGCACGGGTCAGAGCAATCAGCCCCAGCATTTT. Protein sequence: CASTGQSNQPQHF.

This clonotype occurred a few times. The gene calls are TRBV28 and TRBJ2-5; D remains unclear. The J call may not be correct, given that the DNA end is closer to TRBJ2-7. In germline, CDR1 is MDHEN, CDR2 SYDVKM. The CDR3 sequence is 13 residues long. CDR3 in amino acids: CASSGVQRSEQYF. The CDR3 DNA sequence: TGTGCCAGCAGTGGTGTTCAAAGGAGCGAGCAGTACTTC.